These 32 T cell receptor beta chains came from one sample sequenced in a study of T cell responses to AZD1222 COVID-19 vaccine. The table came from immunoSEQ multiplex PCR; TCRdb's copy has only in-frame clones and leaves some out. The sample lists 90,000 to 150,000 clones; about 85% were seen once. The sequencing here drew on peripheral blood, taken on day 0 of AZD1222 vaccination. Source of these receptors: an adult in good health.

The chain combines TRBV15 with TRBJ2-2; 9 positions match TRBD1. In germline, CDR1 is LNHNV, CDR2 YYDKDF (reference sequence). The V and J ends lost 5 bases and 2 bases, in that order; junction bases with no gene match: 6. This CDR3 contains 16 residues. CDR3 amino acids: CATSGGQGSNTGELFF. The DNA for the CDR3 is TGTGCCACCAGCGGAGGACAGGGGAGTAACACCGGGGAGCTGTTTTTT.

This clone was counted between two and nine times. The chain combines TRBV28 with TRBJ2-1; no clear D gene. The CDR3 has 14 residues. Germline CDR1 and CDR2: MDHEN and SYDVKM. Trimming removed 7 bases from V and 0 bases from J, with 10 bases in between. The CDR3 is CASTLGLSYNEQFF. CDR3 bases: TGTGCCAGCACCCTGGGCCTCTCCTACAATGAGCAGTTCTTC.

The chain employs TRBV5-1 and TRBJ1-1; no firm D call. The CDR3 is made up of 13 amino acids. Germline V gene data show CDR1 as SGHRS and CDR2 as YFSETQ. V lost 6 bases to trimming and J lost 2 bases, with 11 bases between them. The CDR3 region has the DNA TGCGCCAGCAACTTAGACGGAAACACTGAAGCTTTCTTT. Its protein product is CASNLDGNTEAFF. The full variable domain, in which reference TRBV5-1 and TRBJ1-1 provide the parts outside the CDR3, is KAGVTQTPRYLIKTRGQQVTLSCSPISGHRSVSWYQQTPGQGLQFLFEYFSETQRNKGNFPGRFSGRQFSNSRSEMNVSTLELGDSALYLCASNLDGNTEAFFGQGTRLTVV.

As to this clone: This specimen includes other DNA sequences encoding the same CDR3. The chain is built from TRBV6-5 and TRBJ1-3, with D perhaps matching TRBD1 (5 bases). V lost 0 bases, J lost 2 bases, and 11 bases lay in between. This CDR3 is built from 16 residues. Germline CDR1 and CDR2: MNHEY and SVGAGI. This chain's CDR3 is CASSYSGTGTGNTIYF. The DNA of the CDR3 is TGTGCCAGCAGTTACTCGGGTACAGGAACTGGAAACACCATATATTTT.

The V and J genes are TRBV9 and TRBJ2-2; either TRBD1 or TRBD2 may fit D (5 bases each). This CDR3 comprises 15 residues. Per the germline V gene, CDR1 is SGDLS and CDR2 is YYNGEE. With 3 bases removed from V and 7 bases from J, the gap between germline ends came to 16 bases. The CDR3 sequence: CASSGRDLKGGELFF. The CDR3 DNA is TGTGCCAGCAGCGGCCGGGACCTCAAGGGCGGGGAGCTGTTTTTT.

V gene TRBV29-1 combines with J gene TRBJ1-1, with TRBD1 as a possible D gene (5 bases). The length of the CDR3 is 13 residues. Germline CDR1 reads SQVTM; CDR2 reads ANQGSEA. V was clipped by 7 bases and J by 5 bases, with 17 bases between them. DNA of the CDR3: TGCAGCGGCCGGGACGGAATATGGACTGAAGCTTTCTTT. Protein: CSGRDGIWTEAFF.

V usage is TRBV28 and J usage is TRBJ1-1; D is unclear. V lost 8 bases and J lost 1, with 5 bases in between. The CDR3 sequence is 11 residues long. CDR1 and CDR2 from the germline V gene are MDHEN and SYDVKM. The CDR3 spells CASARNTEAFF. CDR3 DNA sequence: TGTGCCAGCGCGAGGAACACTGAAGCTTTCTTT.

The CDR3 DNA reads as TGTGCCAGCAGCCCAACAGGAACCAACTATGGCTACACCTTC. Encoded protein: CASSPTGTNYGYTF. This sequence joins TRBV7-2 and TRBJ1-2; TRBD1 is a possible D gene (5 bases). Germline assignment: CDR1 SGHTA and CDR2 FQGNSA. There are 14 residues in the CDR3. V lost 5 bases and J 2 bases, leaving 12 bases between the germline ends.

The rearrangement links TRBV28 to TRBJ2-7; 11 nucleotides agree with TRBD1. Germline V CDR1 and CDR2: MDHEN, SYDVKM. J gave up 5 bases and V 6 bases, and 12 bases lay outside the gene matches. The CDR3 is made up of 16 amino acids. CDR3 sequence reads: CASRTIGQGASHEQYF. CDR3 nucleotides: TGTGCCAGCAGGACGATAGGACAGGGGGCGTCGCACGAGCAGTACTTC.

The rearrangement links TRBV28 to TRBJ1-5; D is undetermined. The CDR3 covers 17 residues. V shed 4 bases and J shed 7 bases, with 23 bases lying between them. Germline assignment: CDR1 MDHEN and CDR2 SYDVKM. The CDR3 DNA sequence: TGTGCCAGCAGTTCCCCCAAGACGGGAGGCCCAATCCAGCCCCAGCATTTT. Protein: CASSSPKTGGPIQPQHF.

The V and J genes are TRBV18 and TRBJ1-4, with D unresolved. V was cut by 6 bases and J by 0 bases, with 8 bases left in between. The CDR3 runs to 14 residues. Germline V gives CDR1 KGHSH, CDR2 LQKENI. CDR3 in DNA: TGTGCCAGCTCCGCGGCGGCAACTAATGAAAAACTGTTTTTT. It codes for CASSAAATNEKLFF.

The sample holds a few counts of this clone. This sequence joins TRBV28 and TRBJ1-2, with unresolved D. Between the trimmed V and J ends, which lost 2 bases and 4 bases, there was a span of 5 bases. Germline loops: CDR1 MDHEN, CDR2 SYDVKM. The length of the CDR3 is 12 residues. CDR3 protein: CASSLGGYGYTF. The CDR3 DNA follows: TGTGCCAGCAGTTTAGGTGGCTATGGCTACACCTTC.

V and J are TRBV7-9 and TRBJ2-1; possible D gene TRBD1, 5 bases. Trimming took 6 bases from V and 3 from J, leaving 27 bases between them. The V gene's germline CDR1 is SEHNR and CDR2 FQNEAQ (reference sequence). The CDR3 has 19 amino acids. The CDR3 here is CASRHRGARQGHLYNEQFF. CDR3 DNA sequence: TGTGCCAGCAGACACCGTGGGGCCCGGCAGGGCCACCTCTACAATGAGCAGTTCTTC.

The chain uses TRBV4-1 and TRBJ2-7; tentatively, D is TRBD2 (5 bases). CDR1 and CDR2 from the germline V gene are MGHRA and YSYEKL. The CDR3 sequence is 12 residues long. V was pared by 1 base and J by 7 bases, with 8 bases between. CDR3 sequence: CASSQGRREQYF. Here the CDR3 DNA reads TGCGCCAGCAGCCAAGGGAGGAGGGAGCAGTACTTC.

This chain uses TRBV29-1 with TRBJ2-2, with 10 bases identical to TRBD1. Trimming cost V 5 bases and J 4 bases; bases outside gene matches: 1. The CDR3 extends over 13 amino acids. Germline CDR1 SQVTM, CDR2 ANQGSEA. The CDR3 here is CSVRDRGTGELFF. In nucleotides, the CDR3 is TGCAGCGTTAGGGACAGGGGCACCGGGGAGCTGTTTTTT.

This sequence joins TRBV3-1 (or the pseudogene TRBV3-2) and TRBJ2-4, with TRBD2 matching 9 bases. V trimming: 5 bases; J trimming: 0 bases; junction bases outside the gene matches: 5. Germline CDR1 and CDR2: LGHDT and YNNKEL (reference sequence). The CDR3 is 16 residues long. The CDR3 nucleotides read TGTGCCAGCAGCAATCTAGCGGGAACAGCCAAAAACATTCAGTACTTC. As protein: CASSNLAGTAKNIQYF.

The rearrangement uses TRBV6-5 and TRBJ1-6; 8 bases are a match to TRBD1. The CDR3 runs 16 residues. With V trimmed by 6 bases and J by 10 bases, 14 bases remained unmatched. Germline V lookup: CDR1 MNHEY, CDR2 SVGAGI. The chain's CDR3 is CASSYGSRTGPSPLHF. The CDR3 region has the DNA TGTGCCAGCAGCTACGGTTCAAGGACAGGGCCCTCACCCCTCCACTTT.

The V call is TRBV6-5, the J call TRBJ2-5, with 9 nucleotides matching TRBD2. The CDR3 covers 14 residues. Germline values: CDR1 MNHEY, CDR2 SVGAGI. V trimming: 10 bases; J trimming: 1 base; junction bases outside the gene matches: 7. The DNA for the CDR3 is TGTGCCATAGAGCGGGGGGCAAGCCAAGAGACCCAGTACTTC. As protein: CAIERGASQETQYF.

V is TRBV7-9 and J is TRBJ2-7; D remains unclear. The V end was cut by 3 bases, the J end by 0 bases, with 9 bases between. Looked up from germline, CDR1 is SEHNR and CDR2 is FQNEAQ (reference sequence). The CDR3 runs 14 residues. The CDR3 DNA reads as TGTGCCAGCAGCTTTTCGGCCCTCTCCTACGAGCAGTACTTC. Protein sequence: CASSFSALSYEQYF.

The chain links TRBV6-5 to TRBJ1-2; weak D call: TRBD1 (5 bases). Germline V lookup: CDR1 MNHEY, CDR2 SVGAGI. The length of the CDR3 is 15 residues. V lost 5 bases to trimming and J lost 5 bases, with 18 bases between them. The CDR3 DNA reads as TGTGCCAGCAGTCTCCTTGGGGGGGTCGGGTATGGCTACACCTTC. This sequence encodes CASSLLGGVGYGYTF.

The rearrangement links TRBV10-3 to TRBJ1-2, with TRBD1 identical over 7 bases. V was pared by 2 bases and J by 0 bases, with 3 bases of the junction left unmatched. This CDR3 is 15 amino acids long. CDR1 and CDR2 (germline): ENHRY, SYGVKD. The CDR3 nucleotides are TGTGCCATCAGTGAGCCTCAGGGGGCTAACTATGGCTACACCTTC. Residues: CAISEPQGANYGYTF.

The chain is built from TRBV7-8 and TRBJ2-3; D is ambiguous. The CDR3 consists of 17 residues. Germline V CDR1 and CDR2: SGHVS, FQNEAQ. Deletions cut 0 bases from V and 0 bases from J, with 13 bases between. The CDR3 region has the DNA TGTGCCAGCAGCTTAGCCTCCACCCCACGCAGCACAGATACGCAGTATTTT. It is translated as CASSLASTPRSTDTQYF.

The chain combines TRBV6-5 with TRBJ1-1; D not resolved. The CDR3 contains 15 residues. V was trimmed by 6 bases and J by 3 bases, leaving 17 bases between them. The germline CDR1 and CDR2 sequences are MNHEY and SVGAGI. The CDR3 DNA is TGTGCCAGCAGAGGACTGGTATGGGGTCACACTGAAGCTTTCTTT. Amino acids: CASRGLVWGHTEAFF.

CDR3 residues: CASSPSLGLETQYF. The CDR3 DNA sequence: TGCGCCAGCAGCCCCTCCCTAGGGTTAGAGACCCAGTACTTC. The rearrangement joins TRBV5-1 to TRBJ2-5; D not certain. Germline CDR1 SGHRS, CDR2 YFSETQ. The V and J ends lost 4 bases and 4 bases respectively, with 14 bases between them. The CDR3 contains 14 residues.

J is TRBJ1-2 and V is TRBV19; D possibly corresponds to TRBD1 (6 bases). This CDR3 comprises 15 residues. V was cut by 5 bases and J by 3 bases, with 16 bases left in between. The germline V gene encodes CDR1 LNHDA and CDR2 SQIVND (reference sequence). In DNA form, the CDR3 reads TGTGCCAGTAGTGCCTACAGGGTCCGGGACTATGGCTACACCTTC. It is translated as CASSAYRVRDYGYTF.

This rearrangement joins TRBV28 to TRBJ2-5; 7 bases fit TRBD1. The trim removed 2 bases at V and 3 bases at J, leaving 9 bases unmatched. In germline, CDR1 is MDHEN, CDR2 SYDVKM. This CDR3 comprises 16 residues. This CDR3 reads CASSLTLMTGKETQYF. The CDR3 nucleotides read TGTGCCAGCAGTTTAACCCTTATGACAGGGAAAGAGACCCAGTACTTC.

CDR3 sequence (DNA): TGTGCCAGCAGCCCGGCTCAGGGGGTGTCCTACAATGAGCAGTTCTTC. It codes for CASSPAQGVSYNEQFF. The chain joins TRBV5-8 to TRBJ2-1; 7 nucleotides agree with TRBD1. This CDR3 contains 16 residues. CDR1 is SGHTS, CDR2 YDEGEE, per germline. The ends lost 4 bases at V and 1 base at J; junction bases unmatched: 8.

The V and J genes are TRBV5-6 and TRBJ1-5; 8 nucleotides align to TRBD1. The J segment lost 4 bases and the V segment lost 2 bases, leaving 5 bases of the junction unmatched. This CDR3 comprises 15 residues. Germline loops: CDR1 SGHDT, CDR2 YYEEEE. The CDR3 region is CASSFKDRENQPQHF. The CDR3 nucleotides read TGTGCCAGCAGCTTTAAGGACAGGGAGAATCAGCCCCAGCATTTT.

The chain employs TRBV7-2 and TRBJ2-7; a weak D match, TRBD2 (6 bases). The CDR3 has 13 residues. The V end lost 3 bases, the J end lost 7 bases, and 13 bases lay between the germline ends. The germline V gene has CDR1 SGHTA and CDR2 FQGNSA. The CDR3 DNA reads as TGTGCCAGCAGCTTGGGGGGTCGGGGAGAGCAGTACTTC. It is translated as CASSLGGRGEQYF.

V is TRBV5-1 and J is TRBJ2-2, with 9 bases matching TRBD1. CDR1 and CDR2 (germline): SGHRS, YFSETQ. The CDR3 runs 15 residues. Losses at the gene ends were 4 bases for V and 5 bases for J; bases not matched to a gene: 6. The CDR3 protein is CASSPGTGRTGELFF. As DNA, the CDR3 is TGCGCCAGCAGCCCAGGGACAGGGAGAACCGGGGAGCTGTTTTTT.

The chain carries TRBV3-1 (or the pseudogene TRBV3-2) and TRBJ1-2; maybe TRBD1 (5 bases). Germline lookup yields CDR1 LGHDT and CDR2 YNNKEL (reference sequence). The CDR3 sequence is 14 residues long. V was shortened by 4 bases and J by 4 bases, with 13 bases between the two germline ends. The CDR3 DNA reads TGTGCCAGCAGCCCCCGGCAGGGCGTCTATGGCTACACCTTC. Translation: CASSPRQGVYGYTF.

The gene calls are TRBV18 and TRBJ2-7, with D possibly being TRBD2 (6 bases). Per germline, CDR1 KGHSH and CDR2 LQKENI. V lost 4 bases and J 7 bases, leaving 17 bases between the germline ends. The CDR3 sequence is 14 residues long. CDR3 region: CASSQTTSISEQYF. For the CDR3, the DNA is TGTGCCAGCTCACAGACGACTAGTATTTCAGAGCAGTACTTC.